The 20 T cell receptor beta chains reported below all come from one sample, sequenced in a study of breast tumors, draining lymph nodes, adjacent tissues. TCRdb re-analysed the multiplex PCR reads in MiXCR, keeping a single row per CDR3 protein. The data contain 180,000 or so distinct CDR3 sequences, more than 25% of them seen just once; the ten biggest clones take up roughly 3.8%. Samples came from axillary lymph nodes draining the breast cancer. The sequencing sample was made of axillary lymph node tissue. The origin of the receptors is a female donor with breast cancer. Some clones in this sample may be carry-over from other donors' samples.

The V gene is TRBV20-1, the J gene TRBJ1-4; the match to TRBD1 covers 8 bases. Germline V gene sequence: CDR1 DFQATT, CDR2 SNEGSKA (reference sequence). CDR3 length: 13 residues. V lost 3 bases to trimming and J lost 11 bases; unmatched junction nucleotides: 8. In DNA form, the CDR3 reads TGCAGTGCTAGTCCCCAGACAGGGGAGAAACTGTTTTTT. As protein: CSASPQTGEKLFF.

The sample holds many counts of this clonotype. The chain couples TRBV9 to TRBJ2-1, with 8 bases fitting TRBD2. Germline CDR1 reads SGDLS; CDR2 reads YYNGEE. The length of the CDR3 is 15 residues. V shed 3 bases and J 3 bases; nucleotides not matched to a gene: 5. DNA for the CDR3: TGTGCCAGCAGCGCGGATAGCGGGGTCTACAATGAGCAGTTCTTC. Translation: CASSADSGVYNEQFF.

A remark on this clonotype: This may be a read error: a much more frequent sequence differs by one nucleotide. J is TRBJ1-2 and V is TRBV12-3 or TRBV12-4; D gene unclear. CDR3 length: 11 amino acids. Trimming took off 3 bases at V and 5 bases at J, with 4 bases between the two ends. The CDR3 here is CASSFGYGYTF. The DNA of the CDR3 is TGTGCCAGCAGTTTCGGGTATGGCTACACCTTC.

This clonotype was seen ten or more times. The chain combines TRBV20-1 with TRBJ2-1; D is tentatively TRBD1 or TRBD2 (5 bases each). From germline, CDR1 is DFQATT and CDR2 SNEGSKA (reference sequence). The CDR3 is 14 amino acids. With 6 bases removed from V and 8 bases from J, the gap between germline ends came to 20 bases. The CDR3 loop is CSARSEVGADEQFF. The CDR3 bases are TGCAGTGCCCGATCGGAGGTTGGGGCCGATGAGCAGTTCTTC.

This clonotype has at least ten counts. The V call is TRBV6-5, the J call TRBJ1-5, with D uncertain. The CDR3 runs to 14 residues. The germline gives CDR1 MNHEY, CDR2 SVGAGI. Deletions cut 3 bases from V and 1 base from J, with 7 bases between. The CDR3 coding sequence is TGTGCCAGCAGTTATGGGCAGAGCAATCAGCCCCAGCATTTT. Its protein is CASSYGQSNQPQHF.

This clonotype was seen many times. The V and J genes are TRBV7-9 and TRBJ1-2; 11 bases line up with TRBD1. With 5 bases clipped from V and 4 bases from J, the junction kept 3 bases outside the gene matches. This CDR3 region has 14 residues. The V gene's germline CDR1 is SEHNR and CDR2 FQNEAQ (reference sequence). The CDR3 reads CASSVGTGGYGYTF. CDR3 coding DNA: TGTGCCAGCAGCGTAGGGACAGGGGGCTATGGCTACACCTTC.

The chain recombines TRBV28 with TRBJ2-5; 7 bases are shared with TRBD1. The CDR3 consists of 16 residues. CDR1 is MDHEN, CDR2 SYDVKM, per germline. Losses at the gene ends were 4 bases for V and 1 base for J; bases not matched to a gene: 9. The CDR3 coding sequence is TGTGCCAGCAGTTCGACAGGGTCGGGGAGCCAAGAGACCCAGTACTTC. Protein product: CASSSTGSGSQETQYF.

This clonotype was counted ten times or more. One junction end disagrees with the germline gene, perhaps due to a read error. The rearrangement uses TRBV6-5 and TRBJ2-7; possibly TRBD1 or TRBD2 for D (5 bases each). The germline CDR1 and CDR2 sequences are MNHEY and SVGAGI. This CDR3 is built from 15 residues. In DNA form, the CDR3 reads TGTGCCAGCAGTCACTCCGGGACGTACTCCTACGAGCAGTACTTC. It encodes CASSHSGTYSYEQYF.

This clonotype showed up many times. The chain joins TRBV30 to TRBJ1-2; a possible D gene is TRBD1 (5 bases). Germline CDR1 reads GTSNPN; CDR2 reads SVGIG (reference sequence). The CDR3 is 13 amino acids. Between the trimmed V and J ends, which lost 0 bases and 8 bases, there was a span of 13 bases. The chain's CDR3 is CAWSVTAWGGYTF. DNA of the CDR3: TGTGCCTGGAGTGTAACGGCCTGGGGGGGCTACACCTTC.

The chain links TRBV27 to TRBJ2-2; 7 nucleotides line up with TRBD1. J was trimmed by 5 bases and V by 6 bases; bases with no gene match: 0. Germline assignment: CDR1 MNHEY and CDR2 SMNVEV (reference sequence). This CDR3 has 12 residues. CDR3 bases: TGTGCCAGCAGGACAGGGACCGGGGAGCTGTTTTTT. As protein: CASRTGTGELFF.

This clonotype was seen a few times. This may stem from a read error, because a much larger clone lies one nucleotide away. The chain employs TRBV20-1 and TRBJ1-5; 9 nucleotides agree with TRBD1. This CDR3 is built from 15 residues. Germline loops: CDR1 DFQATT, CDR2 SNEGSKA (reference sequence). Germline trimming cut 1 base from V and 6 bases from J; bases unmatched to any gene: 7. DNA of the CDR3: TGCAGTGCTAGAGGGACAGGGGCGAGGGCTCAGCCCCAGCATTTT. Its translation: CSARGTGARAQPQHF.

This clonotype was seen at least ten times. V gene TRBV5-8 combines with J gene TRBJ2-7; 8 bases are shared with TRBD1. The CDR3 loop spans 15 amino acids. With V trimmed by 4 bases and J by 0 bases, 6 bases remained unmatched. The germline V gene encodes CDR1 SGHTS and CDR2 YDEGEE. CDR3 in amino acids: CASSRQGQGSYEQYF. The CDR3 DNA follows: TGTGCCAGCAGCCGGCAAGGACAGGGCTCCTACGAGCAGTACTTC. Full variable domain (outside the CDR3, taken from reference TRBV5-8 and TRBJ2-7): EAGVTQSPTHLIKTRGQQATLRCSPISGHTSVYWYQQALGLGLQFLLWYDEGEERNRGNFPPRFSGRQFPNYSSELNVNALELEDSALYLCASSRQGQGSYEQYFGPGTRLTVT.

There are many counts of this clonotype. The gene calls are TRBV28 and TRBJ2-7; D perhaps matches TRBD1 (6 bases). The CDR3 contains 14 residues. Germline values: CDR1 MDHEN, CDR2 SYDVKM. V lost 4 bases and J lost 0, with 10 bases in between. The CDR3 DNA reads TGTGCCAGCAGTTCCCCGGACAGCTCCTACGAGCAGTACTTC. Residues: CASSSPDSSYEQYF.

This chain connects TRBV4-3 to TRBJ1-4; 8 nucleotides align to TRBD1. CDR3 length equals 16 residues. Germline V gene data show CDR1 as LGHNA and CDR2 as YSLEER. After removal of 4 bases from V and 5 bases from J, the junction contained 9 bases not matched to a gene. CDR3 nucleotide sequence: TGCGCCAGCAGCCTAGGACAGGGCCTTCACAATGAAAAACTGTTTTTT. Its translation is CASSLGQGLHNEKLFF.

This clonotype was recorded at least ten times. One end of the junction does not line up with germline, which may come from a read error. This sequence joins TRBV7-7 and TRBJ2-1; tentatively, D is TRBD2 (7 bases). CDR1 is SSHAT, CDR2 FNYEAQ, per germline (reference sequence). The CDR3 is 16 amino acids. CDR3 loop: CASSQGIGRGGNEQFF. DNA for the CDR3: TGTGCTAGCAGCCAGGGGATAGGGAGGGGAGGGAATGAGCAGTTCTTC.

At least ten counts were recorded for this clonotype. The chain has TRBV3-1 and TRBJ1-6, with 8 bases that match TRBD1. Unmatched junction bases numbered 8, after V lost 4 bases and J lost 9 bases. CDR1 LGHDT and CDR2 YNNKEL come from the germline V gene (reference sequence). The length of the CDR3 is 15 residues. Here the CDR3 reads CASSPLDRESSPLHF. In nucleotides, the CDR3 is TGTGCCAGCAGCCCCTTGGACAGGGAAAGTTCACCCCTCCACTTT. Variable domain in full (rest from reference TRBV3-1 and TRBJ1-6): DTAVSQTPKYLVTQMGNDKSIKCEQNLGHDTMYWYKQDSKKFLKIMFSYNNKELIINETVPNRFSPKSPDKAHLNLHINSLELGDSAVYFCASSPLDRESSPLHFGNGTRLTVT.

This clonotype was counted many times. CDR3 coding DNA: TGTGCCTGGAGCCGTCCGGGACTAGCATACGAGCAGTTCTTC. This gives the protein CAWSRPGLAYEQFF. The genes are TRBV30 and TRBJ2-1, with 9 bases identical to TRBD2. The CDR3 runs to 14 residues. CDR1 is GTSNPN, CDR2 SVGIG, per germline (reference sequence). Trimming cost V 3 bases and J 10 bases; bases outside gene matches: 10.

On this clonotype itself: A read error may be the cause here, since a much bigger clone is one base away. The chain joins TRBV12-3 or TRBV12-4 to TRBJ2-2; 9 nucleotides line up with TRBD2. The CDR3 loop spans 16 amino acids. The chain's CDR3 is CAGSRPGLAITGELFF. CDR3 nucleotides: TGTGCCGGCAGTCGTCCGGGACTAGCTATCACCGGGGAGCTGTTTTTT.

The chain recombines TRBV20-1 with TRBJ2-5, with D unresolved. The CDR3 consists of 13 residues. The V end lost 6 bases, the J end lost 3 bases, and 14 bases lay between the germline ends. Per the germline V gene, CDR1 is DFQATT and CDR2 is SNEGSKA (reference sequence). The CDR3 region is CSAPGPPEETQYF. The CDR3 DNA sequence: TGCAGTGCACCGGGCCCCCCGGAAGAGACCCAGTACTTC.

This clonotype was picked up many times. The rearrangement uses TRBV10-2 and TRBJ1-4; no reliable D call. Germline assignment: CDR1 WSHSY and CDR2 SAAADI. The V end lost 4 bases, the J end lost 1 base, and 16 bases lay between the germline ends. The CDR3 extends over 17 amino acids. The CDR3 protein is CASSGSSRGRTNEKLFF. The CDR3 DNA is TGCGCCAGCAGTGGGTCGAGCCGGGGAAGAACTAATGAAAAACTGTTTTTT.